A single sample is the source of the 18 T cell receptor beta chains below, sequenced in a study of molecular identifiers for immune sequencing clone quantification. In TCRdb, the PCR reads were re-called with MiXCR into one record per CDR3 protein. Of some 680,000 distinct CDR3 sequences listed, about 25% are singletons. Sequencing used naive CD8+ T cells from blood, with Jurkat cell RNA spiked in. Subset described: FACS-sorted CD8+CD4-CCR7+CD45RA+ naive T cells. Receptor source: a human donor in good health. Some libraries in this study had Jurkat cell RNA spiked in.

This clonotype was recorded a few times. V is TRBV20-1 and J is TRBJ2-1, with unresolved D. CDR1 is DFQATT, CDR2 SNEGSKA, per germline (reference sequence). Trimming took 0 bases from V and 9 from J, leaving 9 bases between them. The CDR3 sequence is 12 residues long. The CDR3 reads CSARDETSEQFF. The CDR3 coding sequence is TGCAGTGCTAGAGATGAGACATCTGAGCAGTTCTTC.

Worth noting for this clonotype: A clone one base away is much larger, so this may be a read error. The chain employs TRBV13 and TRBJ2-7; possibly TRBD2 for D (5 bases). The length of the CDR3 is 15 residues. V was shortened by 5 bases and J by 6 bases, with 20 bases between the two germline ends. The germline gives CDR1 PRHDT, CDR2 FYEKMQ (reference sequence). This CDR3 reads CASSPRGGLPCEQYF. The CDR3 DNA sequence: TGTGCCAGCAGCCCCCGGGGTGGACTGCCTTGCGAGCAGTACTTC.

This clonotype has at least ten counts. CDR3 sequence (DNA): TGTGCCTGGGAGCGGGGGAGCACAGATACGCAGTATTTT. This gives the protein CAWERGSTDTQYF. The chain combines TRBV30 with TRBJ2-3; 8 bases are shared with TRBD2. V lost 5 bases, J lost 0 bases, and 1 base stayed unmatched. This CDR3 comprises 13 residues. Germline loops: CDR1 GTSNPN, CDR2 SVGIG (reference sequence).

The table lists this clonotype with a few counts. The chain joins TRBV11-2 to TRBJ2-1; the D is unclear. V lost 4 bases to trimming and J lost 0 bases, with 10 bases between them. The CDR3 contains 15 residues. Germline V lookup: CDR1 SGHAT, CDR2 FQNNGV. The CDR3 spells CASSSYSSSYNEQFF. CDR3 sequence (DNA): TGTGCCAGCAGCTCATACAGTAGCTCCTACAATGAGCAGTTCTTC. Looking up the rest from reference TRBV11-2 and TRBJ2-1 gives the full variable domain: EAGVAQSPRYKIIEKRQSVAFWCNPISGHATLYWYQQILGQGPKLLIQFQNNGVVDDSQLPKDRFSAERLKGVDSTLKIQPAKLEDSAVYLCASSSYSSSYNEQFFGPGTRLTVL.

This clonotype was seen ten or more times. The V call is TRBV20-1, the J call TRBJ1-1; D unclear. The CDR3 consists of 13 residues. The V end was cut by 0 bases, the J end by 4 bases, with 9 bases between. Germline loops: CDR1 DFQATT, CDR2 SNEGSKA (reference sequence). The CDR3 protein is CSAREVLGTEAFF. The CDR3 coding sequence is TGCAGTGCTAGAGAGGTGCTGGGCACTGAAGCTTTCTTT.

V is TRBV19 and J is TRBJ2-7, with D perhaps matching TRBD1 or TRBD2 (5 bases each). Trimming cost V 3 bases and J 8 bases, with 11 bases left between them. Per germline, CDR1 LNHDA and CDR2 SQIVND (reference sequence). There are 12 residues in the CDR3. CDR3 sequence (DNA): TGTGCCAGTAGTATCTCATCGGGACAGCAGTACTTC. Translated: CASSISSGQQYF.

This clonotype was seen a handful of times. The V call is TRBV4-3, the J call TRBJ2-7; 9 bases are a match to TRBD2. Looked up from germline, CDR1 is LGHNA and CDR2 is YSLEER. J lost 2 bases, V lost 4 bases, and 6 bases had no gene match. The CDR3 loop spans 15 amino acids. CDR3 in amino acids: CASSRRLAVAYEQYF. In DNA form, the CDR3 reads TGCGCCAGCAGCCGAAGACTAGCGGTCGCCTACGAGCAGTACTTC.

With regard to this clonotype: A much larger clone differs from this one at a single base, so this may be a read error. J is TRBJ2-7 and V is TRBV21-1; TRBD1, the table's D call, lacks a check against the DNA. TRBV21-1 is a recognized pseudogene. The CDR3 totals 14 residues. CDR3 region: CASSPTGELCEQYF. CDR3 sequence (DNA): TGTGCCAGCAGCCCGACAGGGGAGCTTTGCGAGCAGTACTTC.

This clonotype has just a few counts. The chain combines TRBV20-1 with TRBJ1-1, with 8 positions matching TRBD1. From germline, CDR1 is DFQATT and CDR2 SNEGSKA (reference sequence). This CDR3 spans 17 amino acids. V lost 0 bases to trimming and J lost 0 bases; unmatched junction nucleotides: 9. The CDR3, as DNA: TGCAGTGCTAGAGATAGTTCAGGGGGCTACTTGAACACTGAAGCTTTCTTT. Its protein is CSARDSSGGYLNTEAFF.

This clonotype was seen repeatedly, ten times or more. The V call is TRBV2, the J call TRBJ1-2; D is ambiguous. The germline V and J ends were trimmed by 2 bases and 0 bases, with 10 bases remaining between them. CDR3 length: 15 residues. Germline V lookup: CDR1 SNHLY, CDR2 FYNNEI. CDR3 residues: CASSETDNANYGYTF. The CDR3 DNA follows: TGTGCCAGCAGTGAAACCGATAATGCTAACTATGGCTACACCTTC.

With respect to this clonotype: This may come from a read error, since a much larger clone is one base off. The chain is built from TRBV11-2 and TRBJ2-3; D may be TRBD1 (6 bases). Germline CDR1 reads SGHAT; CDR2 reads FQNNGV. The CDR3 has 14 amino acids. This CDR3 reads CASSLTGTGDAQYF. CDR3 sequence (DNA): TGTGCCAGCAGCCTTACAGGGACCGGAGATGCGCAGTATTTT.

This clonotype was seen at least ten times. The chain employs TRBV7-9 and TRBJ2-7; the D gene is possibly TRBD2 (5 bases). CDR1 and CDR2 (germline): SEHNR, FQNEAQ (reference sequence). This CDR3 is 15 amino acids long. Trimming pared 5 bases from V and 2 bases from J, leaving 16 bases between. CDR3 residues: CASSQPVDGAYEQYF. The DNA for the CDR3 is TGTGCCAGCAGCCAACCGGTCGACGGGGCCTACGAGCAGTACTTC.

In its sample, this clonotype was seen a few times. The chain joins TRBV12-3 or TRBV12-4 to TRBJ2-3; possible D gene TRBD1, 5 bases. CDR3 length: 13 residues. The V gene lost 4 bases and the J gene lost 6 bases, with 11 bases spanning the gap. CDR3 bases: TGTGCCAGCAGTTCCAGGGCGACGGATACGCAGTATTTT. Encoded protein: CASSSRATDTQYF.

The gene calls are TRBV7-9 and TRBJ2-1; TRBD2 matches 8 bases. The J segment lost 6 bases and the V segment lost 1 base, leaving 5 bases of the junction unmatched. The germline V gene has CDR1 SEHNR and CDR2 FQNEAQ (reference sequence). The CDR3 is 15 residues long. CDR3 DNA: TGTGCCAGCAGCTTAGAGACTAGCGTCTTCAATGAGCAGTTCTTC. It translates to CASSLETSVFNEQFF.

The chain couples TRBV6-2 or TRBV6-3 to TRBJ1-1; D is ambiguous. V lost 1 base, J lost 4 bases, and 16 bases lay in between. Germline assignment: CDR1 MNHEY and CDR2 SVGEGT. The CDR3 sequence is 16 residues long. As DNA, the CDR3 is TGTGCCAGCAGTTACTGGAGGGAGCCCTTGGGCACTGAAGCTTTCTTT. Amino acids: CASSYWREPLGTEAFF.

The CDR3 protein is CASRFQVFGYTF. As DNA, the CDR3 is TGTGCCAGCAGATTTCAGGTTTTCGGCTACACCTTC. The V gene is TRBV7-9, the J gene TRBJ1-2; D is undetermined. Germline V gives CDR1 SEHNR, CDR2 FQNEAQ (reference sequence). The V end was cut by 6 bases, the J end by 8 bases, with 13 bases between. The CDR3 spans 12 residues.

DNA of the CDR3: TGTGCCATCAGTGAGTCGCTAGCGGGAGGGGCTGAGCAGTTCTTC. This translates into CAISESLAGGAEQFF. The chain couples TRBV10-3 to TRBJ2-1; the match to TRBD2 covers 12 bases. The CDR3 extends over 15 amino acids. V shed 0 bases and J 9 bases; nucleotides not matched to a gene: 3. Germline CDR1 is ENHRY and CDR2 is SYGVKD.

A few counts support this clonotype. V usage is TRBV6-1 and J usage is TRBJ2-5, with 7 nucleotides matching TRBD2. Looked up from germline, CDR1 is MNHNS and CDR2 is SASEGT. V shed 1 base, J shed 3 bases, and the junction held 2 bases outside the gene matches. The CDR3 extends over 14 amino acids. CDR3 loop: CASSEVAGEETQYF. The CDR3 coding sequence is TGTGCCAGCAGTGAAGTGGCGGGGGAAGAGACCCAGTACTTC.